This T cell receptor (beta chain) was documented in a study of blood T cell repertoires in COVID-19. Source study methods: Counts of nucleated cells, estimated from reference gene primer amplification, were obtained. TCRdb's copy holds only in-frame clones and misses some; the assay was immunoSEQ multiplex PCR. V, J and clone size derive from that table, while D and trimming were established from the DNA sequence. This sample yields around 65,000 clones, of which roughly four fifths are seen a single time; over 9.5% belongs to the top ten. Trimming shortened V by 7 bases and J by 4 bases, and 19 bases separated the two germline ends. Germline loops: CDR1 MNHEY, CDR2 SMNVEV (reference sequence). The CDR3 sequence is 15 residues long.

Material for sequencing was peripheral blood. The TCR was taken from a human donor in a cohort sampled during active COVID-19. The gene calls are TRBV27 and TRBJ1-2, with D possibly TRBD1 on 5 matching bases. In DNA form, the CDR3 reads TGTGCCAGCAAAGGGGTAGGGGCCAGATCCTATGGCTACACCTTC. Protein: CASKGVGARSYGYTF.